The clone carrying this T cell receptor (beta chain) was recorded only once. The antigen remains unidentified. The sample carries other DNA sequences with the same CDR3. The germline V gene encodes CDR1 MNHEY and CDR2 SMNVEV (reference sequence). V shed 4 bases, J shed 7 bases, and the junction held 3 bases outside the gene matches. The length of the CDR3 is 13 residues. The data were obtained in a study of shared clonotypes between healthy human individuals. Study findings and constraints: It was observed that around 5% of naive CD4 clonotypes were shared across a few donors. Genetic and exposure-history diversity was limited by the few donors.

Execution of the assay was at deep level. Each cell subset's genomic DNA was divided evenly among several immunoSEQ plates. TCRdb keeps only in-frame clones here, not all; method: immunoSEQ multiplex PCR. This table has roughly 570,000 clones, roughly 98% appearing once. Positive CCR7 selection of CD45RO-negative cells yielded the naive CD8 cells, and terminally differentiated effector memory CD45RA+ cells were excluded. The chain has TRBV27 and TRBJ2-1, with TRBD2 matching 8 bases. Sequences were obtained from naive CD8+ T cells sorted from blood. The clonotype was recovered from a man aged 25-45 years in good health. The CDR3: CASSSGLANEQFF. The CDR3 DNA reads as TGTGCCAGCAGTTCTGGACTAGCAAATGAGCAGTTCTTC.